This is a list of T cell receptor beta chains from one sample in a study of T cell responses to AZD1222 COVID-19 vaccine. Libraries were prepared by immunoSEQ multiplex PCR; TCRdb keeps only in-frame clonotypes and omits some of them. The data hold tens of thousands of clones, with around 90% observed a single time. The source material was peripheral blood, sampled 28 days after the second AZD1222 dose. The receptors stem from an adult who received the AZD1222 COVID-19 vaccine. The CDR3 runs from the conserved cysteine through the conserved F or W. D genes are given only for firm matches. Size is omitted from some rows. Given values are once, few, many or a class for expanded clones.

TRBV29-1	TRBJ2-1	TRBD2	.	TGCAGCGAAGCGGGACTAGGGGGTAATGAGCAGTTCTTC	CSEAGLGGNEQFF
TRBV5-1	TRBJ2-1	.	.	TGCGCCAGCAGCATAACAGGGGGGGTCTACAATGAGCAGTTCTTC	CASSITGGVYNEQFF
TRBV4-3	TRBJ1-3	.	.	TGCGCCAGCAGCCAAGATTGGGACTCTGGAAACACCATATATTTT	CASSQDWDSGNTIYF
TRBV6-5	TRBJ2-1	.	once	TGTGCCAGCAGAGGAAGGGGCATTGAGCAGTTCTTC	CASRGRGIEQFF
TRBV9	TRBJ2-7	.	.	TGTGCCAGCAGCGTAGGAGGTGGGGGCGTCAACTACGAGCAGTACTTC	CASSVGGGGVNYEQYF
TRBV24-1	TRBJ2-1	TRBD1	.	TGTGCCACCAGTGATCCGGGACAGGGAAACAATGAGCAGTTCTTC	CATSDPGQGNNEQFF
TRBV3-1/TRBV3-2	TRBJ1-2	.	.	TGTGCCAGCAGCCGACTAATCGGGACATCCTATGGCTACACCTTC	CASSRLIGTSYGYTF
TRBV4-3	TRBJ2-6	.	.	TGCGCCAGCAGCCAAGATTACAGCTCTGGGGCCAACGTCCTGACTTTC	CASSQDYSSGANVLTF
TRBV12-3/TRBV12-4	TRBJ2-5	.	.	TGTGCCTGCTCACCGGTTTTTGGGGAGACCCAGTACTTC	CACSPVFGETQYF
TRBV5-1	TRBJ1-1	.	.	TGCGCCAGCAGGGTATCTGACACTGAAGCTTTCTTT	CASRVSDTEAFF
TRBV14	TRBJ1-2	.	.	TGTGCCAGCAGCTCACGACCGGGGACCTATGGCTACACCTTC	CASSSRPGTYGYTF
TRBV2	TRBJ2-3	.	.	TGTGCCAGCAGCCCTCTTGAGGGGATAGATACGCAGTATTTT	CASSPLEGIDTQYF
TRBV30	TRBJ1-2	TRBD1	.	TGTGCCTGGAGTGTACTAAGACAGGGCCCTAACTATGGCTACACCTTC	CAWSVLRQGPNYGYTF
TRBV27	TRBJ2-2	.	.	TGTGCCAGCAGTTTATCGGCTTCCTGGGTCAGGTCCACCGGGGAGCTGTTTTTT	CASSLSASWVRSTGELFF
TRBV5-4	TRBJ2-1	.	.	TGTGCCAGCAGCAGCATGGGGGGGCCAGGCTCCTACAATGAGCAGTTCTTC	CASSSMGGPGSYNEQFF
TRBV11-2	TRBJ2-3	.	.	TGTGCCAGCAGCTTAGATCGGATAGATACGCAGTATTTT	CASSLDRIDTQYF
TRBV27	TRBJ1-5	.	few	TGTGCCAGCAGTTTATCCGCGACACTCAATCAGCCCCAGCATTTT	CASSLSATLNQPQHF
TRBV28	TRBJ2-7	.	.	TGTGCCAGCAACATCCGGCAGGGGACCCACGAGCAGTACTTC	CASNIRQGTHEQYF